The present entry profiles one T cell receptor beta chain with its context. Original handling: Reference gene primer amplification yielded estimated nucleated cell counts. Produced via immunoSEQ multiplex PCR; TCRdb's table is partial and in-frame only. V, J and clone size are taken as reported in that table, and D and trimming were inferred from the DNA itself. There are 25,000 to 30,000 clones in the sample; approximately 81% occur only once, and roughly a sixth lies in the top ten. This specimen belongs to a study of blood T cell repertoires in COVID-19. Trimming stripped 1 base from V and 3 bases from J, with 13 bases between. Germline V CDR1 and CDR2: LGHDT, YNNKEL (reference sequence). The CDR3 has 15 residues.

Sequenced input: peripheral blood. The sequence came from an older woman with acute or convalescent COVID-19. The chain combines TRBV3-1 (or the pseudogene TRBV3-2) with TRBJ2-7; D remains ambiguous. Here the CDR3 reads CASSQGAGWVYEQYF. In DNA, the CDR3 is TGTGCCAGCAGCCAAGGGGCAGGATGGGTCTACGAGCAGTACTTC.